This T cell receptor beta chain was captured in a study of OX40 agonist ivuxolimab in advanced cancers. V was cut by 6 bases and J by 2 bases, with 17 bases left in between. CDR1 is SEHNR and CDR2 is FQNEAQ in the germline V gene (reference sequence). This CDR3 region has 15 residues. Measured with immunoSEQ multiplex PCR; TCRdb has only the in-frame clones, and not every one. There are tens of thousands of clones in the sample; approximately 80% occur only once, and about 8.2% lies in the top ten. Systemic immunosuppression or autoimmune disease history was grounds to exclude patients. Sample: CD4+ or CD8+ T cells sorted from blood, taken in a trial of the OX40 agonist ivuxolimab. The TCR comes from an adult with an advanced solid tumor such as melanoma, head and neck, liver or kidney cancer. The chain couples TRBV7-9 to TRBJ2-7, with D perhaps given as TRBD1 or TRBD2 (5 bases each). The DNA of the CDR3 is TGTGCCAGCAGTCCGATCCAGGGAGACGCCTACGAGCAGTACTTC. This translates into CASSPIQGDAYEQYF.